The count of the clone carrying this T cell receptor (beta chain) is one. Antigen: not known. The germline CDR1 and CDR2 sequences are GTSNPN and SVGIG (reference sequence). This CDR3 has 13 amino acids. Trimming removed 1 base from V and 7 bases from J, with 10 bases in between. This entry is derived from a study of somatic mutations in cytotoxic T cells in rheumatoid arthritis. As for the study in general: Flow cytometric sorting isolated some V beta antibody-stained T-cell populations at nearly 100% purity, and among them were V beta1+ cells that underwent TCRB sequencing.

Whole-study findings and limits: CD8+ T cells showed clonality that did not differ significantly between patients with rheumatoid arthritis and age-matched healthy controls.

Assay used: immunoSEQ multiplex PCR; TCRdb lists only in-frame clones, some missing. This sample has more than 13,000 clones, with around 70% found just once. The sequence derives from an adult with rheumatoid arthritis. V usage is TRBV30 and J usage is TRBJ1-4; D is possibly TRBD1 (5 bases). The source material was CD8+ T cells sorted from blood. The CDR3 nucleotides are TGTGCCTGGAGTGGAGGGGCAGGTGAAAAACTGTTTTTT. Residues: CAWSGGAGEKLFF.